This T cell receptor (beta chain) was profiled in a study of PD-L1 blockade in urothelial cancer (dated by TCRdb to the late 2010s). At the level of the whole study: Therapy was started in the mid-2010s for all patients, and atezolizumab 1,200 mg was administered intravenously every 3 weeks. Durable clinical benefit was defined as a progression-free survival longer than 6 months, and TCR features were additionally tested against progression-free survival and overall survival. About 90% of the roughly 29 patients were males with bladder-origin urothelial cancer, and 18 of 29 reported a prior smoking history. Blood samples were analyzed at two time points: 3 weeks after treatment start (second dose) and 6 weeks after treatment start. Pretreatment tumor samples, along with matched peripheral blood collected serially before and after atezolizumab treatment, underwent TCR sequencing. Durable clinical benefit was achieved by nine patients and was not achieved by 20 patients. In the same patients, pretreatment tumors underwent whole exome sequencing and RNA sequencing in addition to TCR sequencing. An ECOG performance status of 0 or 1 was recorded for the patients, and 0 to 3 prior chemotherapy regimens had been received by the patients. Blood samples gave a median of around 140,000 T cells and tens of thousands of unique TCRs, with a median clonality of 0.080. Under 30 patients had pretreatment blood TCR-seq, about 24 had at least one posttreatment blood collection, and about 24 had tumor TCR-seq. The study was an exploratory multi-omic analysis of somatic, immune and clinical correlates of response to PD-L1 blockade with atezolizumab in urothelial cancer.

Comments on this clone: Its antigen remains unidentified. Base qualities are missing; no much larger clone stands one base away.

A cohort of some 29 patients with locally advanced or metastatic urothelial carcinoma, treated at Memorial Sloan Kettering on a trial protocol, was included. Peripheral blood mononuclear cells were collected pretreatment and during treatment, with between 1 and 8 total time points obtained per patient. The Qiagen DNeasy Blood extraction kit was used to purify genomic DNA from total PBMCs and from tumor samples. PBMCs were collected pretreatment and during treatment and were isolated and stored as previously described. Each PCR received spiked-in synthetic TCR analog templates so that absolute template abundance could be estimated from read counts. Using the immunoSEQ assay, TCRbeta CDR3 regions were amplified from genomic DNA with bias-controlled V and J gene primers. Rearranged TCRbeta segments were sequenced at approximately 20X coverage. For the original study's pipeline: Sequencing errors were corrected by clustering and CDR3s were annotated against IMGT to assign V, D and J genes. Downstream analyses used only productive TCRbeta rearrangements and left out out-of-frame or stop-codon sequences. Clonality was computed as one minus Shannon entropy normalized by the log of the number of unique productive sequences. Clones differing between time points or between blood and tumor were identified by Fisher's exact test with Benjamini-Hochberg correction at adjusted p below 0.01. TCRdb re-hosts the immuneACCESS table, in-frame sequences only. Its copies lack some clones; in the studies checked, an unresolved V gene accounts for under half of them, and the cause for the rest is not known. That table gives V, J and clone size, and the DNA gave D and trimming. The sample yields about 38,000 clones; about 86% were counted once. The ten largest clones take up roughly a sixth of the sample.

The CDR3 covers 14 residues, taking in both the cysteine and the phenylalanine. Just CDR3 DNA is preserved here, 42 bases in frame from base 1. Trimming leaves V shorter by 8 bases and J shorter by 2 bases, with the junction holding 5 bases beyond the gene matches. CDR1 and CDR2 are read off the germline V gene as SNHLY and FYNNEI. The paper as a whole reports these results and caveats: Patients with durable benefit showed greater expansion of tumor-associated TCR clones in peripheral blood 3 weeks after starting treatment (n of about 20, p = 0.022). Improved progression-free and overall survival was found to be associated with pretreatment peripheral blood TCR clonality below the median. Because the sample size was small (n of about 29) and many exploratory analyses were performed, the results are intended to be hypothesis-generating.

This chain joins TRBV2 to TRBJ2-2; 7 central bases correspond to TRBD1. This receptor was obtained from a man aged 60 to 69 with urothelial cancer. The sequences come from PBMCs, collected around atezolizumab (anti-PD-L1) treatment. The DNA sequence is given as TGTGCCAGCGGACAGGAGATTAACACCGGGGAGCTGTTTTTT. Its protein product is CASGQEINTGELFF.